Following are 2 T cell receptor beta chains from one sample sequenced in a study of blood T cells in healthy people across ages. Primed by a sample-barcoded 5' primer and a J-beta primer mix, a second PCR proceeded for about 6 to 12 cycles. TCRdb reanalysed the 5' RACE reads using MiXCR and keeps one entry per CDR3 protein. The sample shows 1.2 million to 1.5 million distinct CDR3 sequences, roughly 40% of them seen only once. The sample consisted of blood. The receptors stem from a woman aged 18-29 years in good health.

In its sample, this clonotype was seen a few times. The chain carries TRBV12-3 or TRBV12-4 and TRBJ2-3; D ambiguous. With 3 bases removed from V and 4 bases from J, the gap between germline ends came to 11 bases. The CDR3 totals 14 residues. DNA of the CDR3: TGTGCCAGCAGTTTTTGGGCAGTCGCAGATACGCAGTATTTT. This codes for CASSFWAVADTQYF.

This clonotype showed up many times. The CDR3 coding sequence is TGTGCCAGCAGCTTAGCGCCGGGACGGAACTACGAGCAGTACTTC. Translation gives CASSLAPGRNYEQYF. The rearrangement links TRBV7-2 to TRBJ2-7; D may match TRBD1 or TRBD2 (5 bases each). Trimming took off 0 bases at V and 3 bases at J, with 12 bases between the two ends. The CDR3 extends over 15 amino acids. Germline V gives CDR1 SGHTA, CDR2 FQGNSA.